The TCR beta chain described here comes from a study of cytomegalovirus exposure and HLA in healthy donors. Across the whole study: Within an early data release were about 80 million unique TCRs drawn from HLA-typed donors. Study-wide points: In vitro experiments confirmed that a few CMV-associated chains were specific for CMV antigens. The authors later linked a missense DCLRE1C variant to TCR beta V- and J-gene trimming.

At collection, donors were nominally healthy, but unrecorded immune exposures were probable. J lost 4 bases, V lost 8 bases, and 7 bases had no gene match. In germline, CDR1 is MGHDK, CDR2 SYGVNS. The CDR3 contains 14 residues. This clone was observed a single time. The antigen is unknown. This sample includes further DNA sequences coding for the same CDR3. The PCR ran on 60 Vbeta and 13 Jbeta primers. TCRdb's copy holds only in-frame clones and misses some; the assay was immunoSEQ multiplex PCR. The sample has 130,000 to 150,000 clones; approximately 80% are singletons. Material for sequencing was PBMCs. V and J are TRBV25-1 and TRBJ2-2, with 7 bases fitting TRBD1. The TCR originated in a man aged 25-45 years in good health and CMV-seropositive. The CDR3 nucleotides are TGTGCCAGCTCCGGACAGGAGGTCACCGGGGAGCTGTTTTTT. It is translated as CASSGQEVTGELFF.